This T cell receptor (beta chain) was found in a study of regulatory T cells in long-lasting Graves disease. Investigators prepared the TCR beta libraries by applying iRepertoire HTBI primers and Arm-PCR of CDR3 regions. TCRdb re-called the multiplex PCR reads with MiXCR, one entry per CDR3 protein. The sample yields approximately 400,000 distinct CDR3 sequences, 10% to 15% seen once. The time point: newly diagnosed GD, antithyroid drugs for less than 3 months. Preparation of the TCR library used RNA extracted from PBMCs. Study-wide results and limits: Persistent disease showed a preference for TRBV28, TRBJ1-2 and TRBJ2-5.

Trimming took off 1 base at V and 4 bases at J, with 13 bases between the two ends. Germline values: CDR1 LGHNA, CDR2 YSLEER. This CDR3 contains 15 residues. Details on this clonotype: Its target is unknown.

The same data also went into a second study, on T cells in Graves' hyperthyroidism and ophthalmopathy.

The material was peripheral blood mononuclear cells (PBMCs), obtained at new diagnosis, from a patient treated with antithyroid drugs. This receptor was taken from a woman under 30 with Graves disease. The rearrangement joins TRBV4-3 to TRBJ1-1; D remains ambiguous. CDR3 sequence: CASSQGWGSRTEAFF. The DNA for the CDR3 is TGCGCCAGCAGCCAAGGATGGGGATCGCGCACTGAAGCTTTCTTT.